This entry concerns a single TCR beta chain. Its antigen is not yet known. Base-call qualities are not available, and no considerably larger clone is one nucleotide away. As encoded in the germline V gene (reference sequence), CDR1 is MNHEY while CDR2 is SMNVEV. V loses 3 bases, J loses 4 bases, and the germline ends lie 12 bases apart. The CDR3 goes from the cysteine to the phenylalanine over 14 residues. Left in the record is the CDR3 DNA by itself, 42 bases read in frame from the first base. The immunoSEQ Assay, a bias-controlled multiplex PCR, was used to amplify TCRbeta CDR3 regions from genomic DNA. For the original study's pipeline: Within the assay, amplification of reference gene primers was used to estimate how many nucleated cells each sample contained. To quantify the absolute abundance of each unique TCRbeta CDR3 rearrangement, sequence reads were collapsed and filtered. For each sample, productive Simpson clonality was calculated by taking the square root of Simpson's diversity index across productive rearrangements. The immuneACCESS repertoire file appears here via TCRdb, limited to in-frame rearrangements. These files lack a portion of the clones; in checked studies, under half of the deficit traces to unresolved V genes, and the cause of the others is not known. The DNA gave D and trimming, while V, J and clone size come from that table. This sample gives about 44,000 clones in total; about 86% of them show up just once. The ten largest clones add up to about 45% of the sample.

Collaborating institutions collected whole blood in K2EDTA tubes following their own protocols. Collaborator samples were shipped for TCRbeta analysis as frozen whole blood, isolated PBMCs, or DNA extracted from either sample type. This entry is derived from a study of blood T cell repertoires in COVID-19 (TCRdb year 2020). For the wider study: Collaborator samples came from the United States, Italy and Spain and covered acute and convalescent phases of COVID-19. The prospective study material was composed of cDNA or gDNA derived from T cells, B-cell-depleted T cells, or PBMCs. The dataset comprised deeply sampled blood TCRbeta repertoires from subjects exposed to, actively infected with, or recovered from COVID-19. The repertoires were released in a freely available public database intended as a resource for research on the immune response to SARS-CoV-2. Samples came from the ongoing ImmuneRACE study (first 160 participants) plus 1,254 subjects from 6 global collaborators. A de-identified subject ID, COVID-19 status, age in years and sex were almost always included in the sample metadata. Where HLA class I and class II types were available, the types were taken from metadata supplied by the sample provider, not from assay-based typing.

What the authors observed across the whole study: How much clinical and demographic metadata was included differed by source and by participant, and the metadata was provided uncurated.

Recombination connected TRBV27 to TRBJ1-1, with no D gene named confidently. The receptor's source is a human donor in a cohort sampled during active COVID-19. Sequencing input: peripheral blood. The sequenced DNA is TGTGCCAGCAGTTTCTGGAGCTCGGGCACTGAAGCTTTCTTT. Translated, it reads CASSFWSSGTEAFF.